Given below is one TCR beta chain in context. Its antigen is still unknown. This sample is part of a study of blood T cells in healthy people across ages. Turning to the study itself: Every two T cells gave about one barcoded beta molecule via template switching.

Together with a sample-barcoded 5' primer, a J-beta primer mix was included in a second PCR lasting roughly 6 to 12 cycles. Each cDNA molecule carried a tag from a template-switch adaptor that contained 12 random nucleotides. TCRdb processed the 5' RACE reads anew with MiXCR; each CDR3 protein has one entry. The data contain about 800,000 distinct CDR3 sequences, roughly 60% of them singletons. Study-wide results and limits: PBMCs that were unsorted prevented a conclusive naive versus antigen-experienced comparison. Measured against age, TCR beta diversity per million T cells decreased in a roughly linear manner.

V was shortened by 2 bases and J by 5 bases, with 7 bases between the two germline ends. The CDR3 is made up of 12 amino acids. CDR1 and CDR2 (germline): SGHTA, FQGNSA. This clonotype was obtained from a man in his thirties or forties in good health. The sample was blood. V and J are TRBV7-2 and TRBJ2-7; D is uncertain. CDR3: CASSLMENEQYF. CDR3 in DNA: TGTGCCAGCAGCTTAATGGAGAACGAGCAGTACTTC.